Shown below are 25 T cell receptor beta chains from a single sample sequenced in a study of molecular identifiers for immune sequencing clone quantification (dated by TCRdb to the late 2010s). Libraries were made using PCR. Sequencing took place on a NextSeq 500. In TCRdb, the public reads were trimmed at Q25 with fastp and aligned with MiXCR, with productive beta chains retained. Rows matching on CDR3 protein sequence are summarized as one entry with the most common DNA and genes. The sample profile shows about 630,000 distinct CDR3 sequences; 25% of them were found once. In total, the top ten clones hold approximately 0.75% of the sample. The sequenced material came from naive CD8+ T cells from blood, with Jurkat cell RNA spiked in. The cell subset or site label, as the study defines it: FACS-sorted CD8+CD4-CCR7+CD45RA+ naive T cells. These TCRs come from a human donor in good health. Some libraries in this study had Jurkat cell RNA spiked in.

The sample holds a few counts of this clonotype. The rearrangement uses TRBV6-2 or TRBV6-3 and TRBJ2-1, with 12 bases fitting TRBD2. V shed 2 bases and J 8 bases; nucleotides not matched to a gene: 4. The CDR3 sequence is 15 residues long. Germline V gene sequence: CDR1 MNHEY, CDR2 SVGEGT. DNA of the CDR3: TGTGCCAGCAGTTACCTGACTAGCGGGGGCGATGAGCAGTTCTTC. This gives the protein CASSYLTSGGDEQFF.

This clonotype turned up a few times. V gene TRBV6-5 combines with J gene TRBJ2-7; 9 nucleotides agree with TRBD2. From germline, CDR1 is MNHEY and CDR2 SVGAGI. The CDR3 spans 15 residues. Germline trimming cut 4 bases from V and 3 bases from J; bases unmatched to any gene: 7. The CDR3 DNA reads TGTGCCAGCAGTTGGAGCGGGGGGTCATTCTACGAGCAGTACTTC. It translates to CASSWSGGSFYEQYF.

This clonotype was recorded at least ten times. The rearrangement joins TRBV19 to TRBJ1-2; weak D call: TRBD1 (6 bases). This CDR3 contains 14 residues. Germline assignment: CDR1 LNHDA and CDR2 SQIVND (reference sequence). The V end was cut by 9 bases, the J end by 6 bases, with 20 bases between. The CDR3 bases are TGTGCCAGCTCCCGCAGCAGGGGATTCGATGGCTACACCTTC. Translated, it gives CASSRSRGFDGYTF.

The J gene is TRBJ2-5, the V gene TRBV3-1; 10 nucleotides match TRBD2. The CDR3 spans 18 residues. V shed 0 bases and J 1 base; nucleotides not matched to a gene: 8. Germline CDR1 and CDR2: LGHDT and YNNKEL (reference sequence). The CDR3 sequence: CASSQDLAGVLGQETQYF. The CDR3 DNA reads as TGTGCCAGCAGCCAAGATCTAGCGGGAGTTTTAGGCCAAGAGACCCAGTACTTC.

The chain carries TRBV18 and TRBJ2-7, with 12 bases matching TRBD2. V gave up 1 base and J gave up 4 bases; unmatched junction bases: 5. The CDR3 spans 16 residues. Germline assignment: CDR1 KGHSH and CDR2 LQKENI. The CDR3 protein is CASSPLILAGGYEQYF. CDR3 nucleotide sequence: TGTGCCAGCTCACCACTCATCCTAGCGGGAGGGTACGAGCAGTACTTC.

This clonotype has ten or more counts. CDR3 amino acids: CASSVTGGNEQYF. The CDR3 nucleotides read TGTGCCAGCAGCGTTACAGGGGGCAACGAGCAGTACTTC. V gene TRBV27 combines with J gene TRBJ2-7; TRBD1 matches 9 bases. In germline, CDR1 is MNHEY, CDR2 SMNVEV (reference sequence). Unmatched junction bases numbered 5, after V lost 6 bases and J lost 5 bases. The CDR3 length is 13 residues.

Points on this clonotype: No conserved phenylalanine or tryptophan ends this CDR3, so it is likely a read error. J is TRBJ1-4 and V is TRBV7-9, with D possibly being TRBD1 (5 bases). The germline V and J ends were trimmed by 1 base and 7 bases, with 10 bases remaining between them. CDR1 and CDR2 (germline): SEHNR, FQNEAQ (reference sequence). The CDR3 extends over 14 amino acids. Here the CDR3 reads CASSLVVTAEKLFS. The CDR3 DNA is TGTGCCAGCAGCTTAGTTGTGACAGCTGAAAAACTGTTTTCT.

This clonotype was detected ten times or more. J is TRBJ1-3 and V is TRBV7-2; maybe TRBD1 (5 bases). Germline CDR1 reads SGHTA; CDR2 reads FQGNSA. CDR3 size: 17 residues. V was trimmed by 5 bases and J by 1 base, leaving 18 bases between them. CDR3 region: CASSAGRVGYSGNTIYF. The DNA for the CDR3 is TGTGCCAGCAGCGCGGGGCGGGTTGGTTATTCTGGAAACACCATATATTTT.

This chain uses TRBV6-5 with TRBJ2-1; TRBD2 matches 8 bases. The junction had 10 bases not matched to a gene; V was cut back by 7 bases and J by 2 bases. Per germline, CDR1 MNHEY and CDR2 SVGAGI. The CDR3 is 16 residues long. The CDR3 is CASNFTGTSAYNEQFF. CDR3 sequence (DNA): TGTGCCAGCAACTTCACCGGGACTAGTGCCTACAATGAGCAGTTCTTC.

There are a few counts of this clonotype. V usage is TRBV19 and J usage is TRBJ2-7; D is possibly TRBD2 (5 bases). Trimming removed 1 base from V and 5 bases from J, with 12 bases in between. Germline assignment: CDR1 LNHDA and CDR2 SQIVND (reference sequence). The CDR3 contains 14 residues. The CDR3 region has the DNA TGTGCCAGTAGTATAGGAGGAGGAAGGAACGAGCAGTACTTC. Its translation is CASSIGGGRNEQYF.

A note on this clonotype: A read error may account for a junction end that differs from germline. The genes are TRBV27 and TRBJ2-7; TRBD2 is a possible D gene (5 bases). This CDR3 is built from 17 residues. Germline values: CDR1 MNHEY, CDR2 SMNVEV (reference sequence). The CDR3 reads CVSSTAAEVLGLNEQYF. The CDR3 DNA reads as TGTGTCAGCAGTACAGCCGCGGAGGTCCTAGGTTTAAACGAGCAGTACTTC.

The V gene is TRBV9, the J gene TRBJ2-3; TRBD1 agrees at 7 bases. V trimming: 5 bases; J trimming: 6 bases; junction bases outside the gene matches: 12. Germline assignment: CDR1 SGDLS and CDR2 YYNGEE. This CDR3 spans 15 amino acids. DNA for the CDR3: TGTGCCAGCAGTACCCGGGACAGAGCCTTCGATACGCAGTATTTT. Translating gives CASSTRDRAFDTQYF.

V and J are TRBV19 and TRBJ2-2; D tentatively fits TRBD1 or TRBD2 (5 bases each). The germline gives CDR1 LNHDA, CDR2 SQIVND (reference sequence). This CDR3 spans 11 amino acids. With 8 bases removed from V and 10 bases from J, the gap between germline ends came to 11 bases. The CDR3 sequence: CASGTAVELFF. The DNA for the CDR3 is TGTGCCAGTGGGACCGCCGTGGAGCTGTTTTTT.

This clonotype has a handful of counts. The gene calls are TRBV4-3 and TRBJ2-1; D is perhaps TRBD2 (5 bases). The germline V gene encodes CDR1 LGHNA and CDR2 YSLEER. The V end lost 2 bases, the J end lost 12 bases, and 17 bases lay between the germline ends. The CDR3 is 14 amino acids. The CDR3 sequence is CASSQTGIDPRQFF. In DNA form, the CDR3 reads TGCGCCAGCAGCCAAACCGGGATTGACCCTCGGCAGTTCTTC.

This clonotype was seen a few times. This chain joins TRBV2 and TRBJ1-4, with D uncertain. Per the germline V gene, CDR1 is SNHLY and CDR2 is FYNNEI. The length of the CDR3 is 16 residues. Trimming took off 8 bases at V and 4 bases at J, with 20 bases between the two ends. CDR3 amino acids: CASGHEDNGVNEKLFF. CDR3 nucleotide sequence: TGTGCCAGCGGTCACGAGGATAATGGGGTTAATGAAAAACTGTTTTTT.

This clonotype was found a few times. This clone may be a read error of a much larger clone one base away. The V call is TRBV7-2, the J call TRBJ2-3; D is uncertain. Germline CDR1 and CDR2: SGHTA and FQGNSA. The ends were cut back, 3 bases at V and 8 bases at J, with 18 bases in the middle. This CDR3 is 15 amino acids long. This chain's CDR3 is CASSFGTRTAGTQYF. The CDR3 DNA reads as TGTGCCAGCAGCTTTGGAACACGTACCGCAGGTACGCAGTATTTT. Based on the CDR3 plus reference TRBV7-2 and TRBJ2-3, the full variable domain is GAGVSQSPSNKVTEKGKDVELRCDPISGHTALYWYRQSLGQGLEFLIYFQGNSAPDKSGLPSDRFSAERTGGSVSTLTIQRTQQEDSAVYLCASSFGTRTAGTQYFGPGTRLTVL.

This clonotype was detected ten times or more. V usage is TRBV5-1 and J usage is TRBJ1-2; no reliable D call. Looked up from germline, CDR1 is SGHRS and CDR2 is YFSETQ. Between the trimmed V and J ends, which lost 0 bases and 4 bases, there was a span of 10 bases. The CDR3 loop spans 14 amino acids. This CDR3 reads CASSLEIWFYGYTF. The CDR3 coding sequence is TGCGCCAGCAGCTTGGAGATATGGTTCTATGGCTACACCTTC. Filled out from reference TRBV5-1 and TRBJ1-2, the complete variable domain reads KAGVTQTPRYLIKTRGQQVTLSCSPISGHRSVSWYQQTPGQGLQFLFEYFSETQRNKGNFPGRFSGRQFSNSRSEMNVSTLELGDSALYLCASSLEIWFYGYTFGSGTRLTVV.

This clonotype occurred a few times. The germline gene is not matched at one end of the junction; a read error may be the cause. V is TRBV4-1 and J is TRBJ2-2; D is perhaps TRBD1 (6 bases). Per germline, CDR1 MGHRA and CDR2 YSYEKL. The CDR3 is 17 amino acids. DNA of the CDR3: TGCGCCAGCAGCCAAGCCGCCGGGACACCCGGGGAAGGGGAGCTGGTTTTT. Its translation: CASSQAAGTPGEGELVF.

This clonotype has ten or more counts. The V call is TRBV7-9, the J call TRBJ2-7, with 8 bases lining up with TRBD1. J gave up 6 bases and V 5 bases, and 9 bases lay outside the gene matches. Germline V gene sequence: CDR1 SEHNR, CDR2 FQNEAQ (reference sequence). The CDR3 extends over 14 amino acids. This chain's CDR3 is CASSRGQGVSEQYF. The CDR3 nucleotides are TGTGCCAGCAGCCGCGGACAGGGTGTGTCCGAGCAGTACTTC.

Here the CDR3 DNA reads TGTGCCAGCAGTTTAACGGGAGGAGTGGATGAGCAGTACTTC. Translation: CASSLTGGVDEQYF. This sequence joins TRBV27 and TRBJ2-7; 7 nucleotides match TRBD2. Germline V gene lookup returns CDR1 MNHEY and CDR2 SMNVEV (reference sequence). Trimming removed 2 bases from V and 7 bases from J; junction bases left unmatched: 8. The CDR3 loop spans 14 amino acids.

This clonotype was detected many times. The CDR3 here is CASSVGTGVTEAFF. The CDR3 bases are TGTGCCAGCAGTGTCGGGACAGGGGTTACTGAAGCTTTCTTT. V is TRBV27 and J is TRBJ1-1; 10 positions agree with TRBD1. The V segment lost 5 bases and the J segment 5 bases; nucleotides outside the gene matches: 5. The CDR3 length is 14 residues. Germline CDR1 and CDR2: MNHEY and SMNVEV (reference sequence).

This clonotype was observed at least ten times. This rearrangement joins TRBV4-3 to TRBJ1-3, with D possibly TRBD1 on 5 matching bases. CDR3 length: 16 residues. V lost 1 base, J lost 4 bases, and 14 bases lay in between. Germline CDR1 and CDR2: LGHNA and YSLEER. The DNA of the CDR3 is TGCGCCAGCAGCCAAGTCGCCAGGGTATCGGGAAACACCATATATTTT. Translating gives CASSQVARVSGNTIYF.

The chain has TRBV20-1 and TRBJ1-1; D remains unclear. With 3 bases removed from V and 5 bases from J, the gap between germline ends came to 16 bases. CDR1 is DFQATT and CDR2 is SNEGSKA in the germline V gene (reference sequence). This CDR3 comprises 14 residues. This chain's CDR3 is CSASGFPTGTEAFF. CDR3 coding DNA: TGCAGTGCTAGTGGCTTCCCTACCGGGACTGAAGCTTTCTTT.

The V and J genes are TRBV3-1 and TRBJ2-2; 9 bases line up with TRBD1. After removal of 0 bases from V and 5 bases from J, the junction contained 4 bases not matched to a gene. Germline CDR1 is LGHDT and CDR2 is YNNKEL (reference sequence). The length of the CDR3 is 16 residues. DNA for the CDR3: TGTGCCAGCAGCCAAGAAGGGACAGGGAAGACCGGGGAGCTGTTTTTT. Translation: CASSQEGTGKTGELFF.

This clonotype has ten or more counts. This chain joins TRBV9 and TRBJ1-5, with D uncertain. Germline lookup yields CDR1 SGDLS and CDR2 YYNGEE. V shed 1 base and J shed 6 bases, with 26 bases lying between them. The CDR3 contains 19 residues. CDR3 region: CASSVLRKWMKGRPQPQHF. Written as DNA, the CDR3 is TGTGCCAGCAGCGTACTCCGGAAATGGATGAAGGGCAGGCCTCAGCCCCAGCATTTT.